This T cell receptor beta chain came from a study of Graves' ophthalmopathy and Graves' hyperthyroidism. Whole-study results and caveats: Stable hyperthyroidism and ophthalmopathy were told apart by a 13-signature model, which achieved just over 85% sensitivity and approximately 82% specificity.

V trimming: 7 bases; J trimming: 6 bases; junction bases outside the gene matches: 8. Germline CDR1 PRHDT, CDR2 FYEKMQ (reference sequence). This CDR3 comprises 13 residues. This clonotype has ten or more counts. What it binds is not known. Scientists amplified the TCR beta CDR3 regions from RNA transcripts. First-round RT-PCR relied on HTBI primers, and a second-round multiplex PCR came next. TCRdb re-called the multiplex PCR reads with MiXCR, one entry per CDR3 protein. The table lists a few hundred thousand distinct CDR3 sequences, approximately 15% of them singletons. Participants with hyperthyroidism, aged 18 to 65, were newly diagnosed with under 2 months' duration. The PBMCs used were ones drawn from approximately 10 ml of fresh peripheral blood.

The rearrangement joins TRBV13 to TRBJ2-7, with TRBD2 matching over 8 bases. Input material: peripheral blood. The receptor's source is a young woman with stable Graves' hyperthyroidism. The CDR3 nucleotides are TGTGCCAGCAAGGCCGGGACTAGGGGCGAGCAGTACTTC. This translates into CASKAGTRGEQYF.